Listed below are T cell receptor beta chains from one sample, sequenced in a study of T cell responses to AZD1222 COVID-19 vaccine. TCRdb's table, derived via immunoSEQ multiplex PCR, lists solely in-frame clones and lacks some. The sample lists tens of thousands of clones; 87% were seen once. The sequences come from peripheral blood, collected on day 0 of AZD1222 vaccination. Receptors were obtained from an adult in good health. Both conserved end residues are part of each CDR3. Each record gives: clone size, V gene, J gene, D gene, CDR3 protein, CDR3 DNA. D genes are given only for firm matches. The size field is filled for only some rows; it gives once, few, many or a size class.

-	TRBV27	TRBJ1-1	TRBD1	CASSSTGELDAFF	TGTGCCAGCAGTTCCACAGGGGAATTGGATGCTTTCTTT
-	TRBV11-2	TRBJ1-2	-	CASSPDHGQFSYGYTF	TGTGCCAGCAGCCCCGATCATGGACAGTTCTCATATGGCTACACCTTC
few	TRBV5-1	TRBJ1-1	-	CASSLAGGYAEAFF	TGCGCCAGCAGCTTGGCCGGGGGGTACGCTGAAGCTTTCTTT
-	TRBV7-3	TRBJ2-5	TRBD2	CASSLTARGGQETQYF	TGTGCCAGCAGCTTAACGGCCCGGGGGGGCCAAGAGACCCAGTACTTC
-	TRBV30	TRBJ1-5	-	CAWSVDSNQPQHF	TGTGCCTGGAGTGTAGATAGCAATCAGCCCCAGCATTTT
-	TRBV6-5	TRBJ1-5	-	CASSLGHYGTQPQHF	TGTGCCAGCAGTTTGGGCCACTATGGCACTCAGCCCCAGCATTTT
few	TRBV4-2	TRBJ1-5	TRBD1	CASSQEAGTGYQPQHF	TGTGCCAGCAGCCAAGAGGCCGGGACAGGATATCAGCCCCAGCATTTT
-	TRBV19	TRBJ1-4	-	CASSMESGREKLFF	TGTGCCAGTAGTATGGAGTCCGGCCGTGAAAAACTGTTTTTT
-	TRBV6-5	TRBJ2-2	-	CATYTGELFF	TGTGCCACTTACACCGGGGAGCTGTTTTTT
-	TRBV19	TRBJ1-4	-	CASSIFGGPTEKLFF	TGTGCCAGTAGTATATTCGGGGGACCAACTGAAAAACTGTTTTTT
-	TRBV4-3	TRBJ1-2	-	CASSQAFGFVDGYTF	TGCGCCAGCAGCCAAGCTTTCGGGTTTGTGGATGGCTACACCTTC
-	TRBV27	TRBJ1-6	-	CARGEISSPLHF	TGTGCCCGAGGGGAGATTAGTTCACCCCTCCACTTT
-	TRBV5-1	TRBJ1-2	-	CASSLEHETVYGYTF	TGCGCCAGCAGCTTGGAACACGAGACCGTGTATGGCTACACCTTC
-	TRBV9	TRBJ2-3	-	CASSVTRSTDTQYF	TGTGCCAGCAGCGTAACAAGAAGCACAGATACGCAGTATTTT
-	TRBV5-1	TRBJ2-3	-	CASSSFLADTQYF	TGCGCCAGCAGCTCATTCTTGGCAGATACGCAGTATTTT
-	TRBV7-3	TRBJ2-3	TRBD2	CASSLRGRLAGDTQYF	TGTGCCAGCAGCTTAAGGGGTCGACTAGCAGGCGATACGCAGTATTTT
few	TRBV5-8	TRBJ2-3	TRBD2	CASSSTGLAGFTDTQYF	TGTGCCAGCAGCTCGACGGGACTAGCGGGGTTCACAGATACGCAGTATTTT